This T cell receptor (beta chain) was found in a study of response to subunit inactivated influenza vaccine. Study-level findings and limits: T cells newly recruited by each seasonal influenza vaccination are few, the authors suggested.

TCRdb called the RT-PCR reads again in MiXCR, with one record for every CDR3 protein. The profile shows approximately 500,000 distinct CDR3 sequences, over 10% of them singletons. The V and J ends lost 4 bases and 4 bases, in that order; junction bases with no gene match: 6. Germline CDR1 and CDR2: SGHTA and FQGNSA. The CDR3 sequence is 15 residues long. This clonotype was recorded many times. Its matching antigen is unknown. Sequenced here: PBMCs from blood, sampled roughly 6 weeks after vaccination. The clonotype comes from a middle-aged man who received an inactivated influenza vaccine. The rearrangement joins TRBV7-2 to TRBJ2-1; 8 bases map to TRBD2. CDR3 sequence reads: CASSWGLGRYNEQFF. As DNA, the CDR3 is TGTGCCAGCAGCTGGGGACTAGGGCGGTACAATGAGCAGTTCTTC.